This T cell receptor beta chain came from a study of STAT3 mutations in large granular lymphocyte leukemia. Regarding the study as a whole: Every T-LGLL patient had at least one immunodominant TCRbeta clonotype. After therapy, about 35% of the 18 patients switched clonotypes, all new clones STAT3 wild type. Some patients had persisting codominant clonotypes that could mask small clones.

This clone was found a few times. Antigen unknown. The J segment lost 8 bases and the V segment lost 3 bases, leaving 8 bases of the junction unmatched. Germline V gene sequence: CDR1 GTSNPN, CDR2 SVGIG (reference sequence). This CDR3 has 13 residues. Each sample's TCRbeta library yielded on average around 42,000 productive templates. Sequenced by immunoSEQ multiplex PCR; TCRdb stores in-frame clones only, minus some. The table lists under 4,000 clones, roughly 43% of them singletons. V usage is TRBV30 and J usage is TRBJ1-2; 8 bases line up with TRBD1. The sequencing input was peripheral blood mononuclear cells. This TCR was sampled from a man aged 50-59 years with T-cell large granular lymphocyte leukemia. Some clones in this sample may be carry-over from other donors' samples. The CDR3 coding sequence is TGTGCCTGGAGCGGCAGGGGGCAACTCGGCTACACCTTC. Protein: CAWSGRGQLGYTF.